The 28 T cell receptor beta chains below were found in one sample sequenced in a study of response to subunit inactivated influenza vaccine. TCRdb analysed the RT-PCR reads with MiXCR anew, one entry per CDR3 protein. This table holds under 750,000 distinct CDR3 sequences, roughly 12% found once. This sample comprised PBMCs from blood, obtained on the day of vaccination. These receptors all come from a man between 50 and 59 years old who received an inactivated influenza vaccine.

The chain employs TRBV20-1 and TRBJ2-3; a possible D gene is TRBD1 (5 bases). The germline gives CDR1 DFQATT, CDR2 SNEGSKA (reference sequence). Trimming cost V 3 bases and J 1 base, with 11 bases left between them. The CDR3 contains 14 residues. Here the CDR3 reads CSASPAQGTDTQYF. The CDR3 nucleotides are TGCAGTGCTAGCCCCGCACAGGGCACAGATACGCAGTATTTT.

The rearrangement joins TRBV5-1 to TRBJ2-3; D may match TRBD1 or TRBD2 (7 bases each). This CDR3 has 13 amino acids. V was clipped by 7 bases and J by 4 bases, with 13 bases between them. Per the germline V gene, CDR1 is SGHRS and CDR2 is YFSETQ. The CDR3 here is CASWSGTADTQYF. The CDR3 region has the DNA TGCGCCAGCTGGAGCGGGACAGCAGATACGCAGTATTTT. The whole variable domain, remainder taken from reference TRBV5-1 and TRBJ2-3, is KAGVTQTPRYLIKTRGQQVTLSCSPISGHRSVSWYQQTPGQGLQFLFEYFSETQRNKGNFPGRFSGRQFSNSRSEMNVSTLELGDSALYLCASWSGTADTQYFGPGTRLTVL.

CDR3 residues: CASMEEVKNIQYF. In nucleotides, the CDR3 is TGTGCCAGCATGGAGGAGGTCAAAAACATTCAGTACTTC. The gene calls are TRBV2 and TRBJ2-4, with D possibly TRBD2 on 5 matching bases. CDR3 length: 13 amino acids. With 7 bases removed from V and 3 bases from J, the gap between germline ends came to 10 bases. In germline, CDR1 is SNHLY, CDR2 FYNNEI.

The sample holds a few counts of this clonotype. The chain is built from TRBV11-2 and TRBJ1-1, with TRBD1 identical over 7 bases. The CDR3 sequence is 15 residues long. The germline V gene has CDR1 SGHAT and CDR2 FQNNGV. With V trimmed by 4 bases and J by 0 bases, 5 bases remained unmatched. The CDR3 spells CASSSRQGMNTEAFF. For the CDR3, the DNA is TGTGCCAGCAGCTCCAGACAGGGAATGAACACTGAAGCTTTCTTT.

The rearrangement links TRBV4-3 to TRBJ2-4; D gene ambiguous. CDR1 and CDR2 from the germline V gene are LGHNA and YSLEER. There are 13 residues in the CDR3. Trimming pared 4 bases from V and 5 bases from J, leaving 9 bases between. The chain's CDR3 is CASSLSRENIQYF. The DNA for the CDR3 is TGCGCCAGCAGCCTATCTCGGGAAAACATTCAGTACTTC.

This sequence joins TRBV11-2 and TRBJ2-5; D is unclear. The CDR3 is made up of 13 amino acids. V shed 2 bases and J shed 5 bases, with 9 bases lying between them. In germline, CDR1 is SGHAT, CDR2 FQNNGV. This CDR3 is CASSLPQHETQYF. The DNA for the CDR3 is TGTGCCAGCAGCTTACCTCAGCACGAGACCCAGTACTTC.

This clonotype was seen at least ten times. The rearrangement uses TRBV7-2 and TRBJ1-6; 11 bases are a match to TRBD1. CDR1 SGHTA and CDR2 FQGNSA come from the germline V gene. This CDR3 contains 19 residues. Unmatched junction bases numbered 4, after V lost 0 bases and J lost 0 bases. CDR3 amino acids: CASSLAPGTGGSYNSPLHF. In DNA, the CDR3 is TGTGCCAGCAGCTTAGCCCCCGGGACAGGGGGCTCCTATAATTCACCCCTCCACTTT.

The V gene is TRBV20-1, the J gene TRBJ2-7; possible D gene TRBD2, 6 bases. CDR1 and CDR2 (germline): DFQATT, SNEGSKA (reference sequence). This CDR3 is built from 14 residues. V was clipped by 2 bases and J by 0 bases, with 11 bases between them. The CDR3 DNA follows: TGCAGTGCTAGACCCAGCGGGCGCTCCTACGAGCAGTACTTC. Amino acids: CSARPSGRSYEQYF.

The sample holds a few counts of this clonotype. The rearrangement uses TRBV18 and TRBJ2-1, with TRBD2 as a possible D gene (7 bases). CDR3 length: 16 amino acids. V was trimmed by 0 bases and J by 3 bases, leaving 12 bases between them. Per the germline V gene, CDR1 is KGHSH and CDR2 is LQKENI. This chain's CDR3 is CASSPPRGGGYNEQFF. CDR3 DNA: TGTGCCAGCTCACCACCGCGAGGGGGGGGCTACAATGAGCAGTTCTTC.

The gene calls are TRBV24-1 and TRBJ2-5; no clear D gene. Trimming left V 3 bases short and J 3 bases short, with 7 bases between. The CDR3 is made up of 13 amino acids. The germline CDR1 and CDR2 sequences are KGHDR and SFDVKD. CDR3 protein: CATSDTTKETQYF. The CDR3 DNA sequence: TGTGCCACCAGTGATACAACGAAAGAGACCCAGTACTTC.

The genes are TRBV4-3 and TRBJ1-1; D is uncertain. Germline V gene lookup returns CDR1 LGHNA and CDR2 YSLEER. Trimming shortened V by 0 bases and J by 6 bases, and 14 bases separated the two germline ends. This CDR3 comprises 15 residues. The CDR3 DNA sequence: TGCGCCAGCAGCCAAGAACCGGGAGCAGAGGCTGAAGCTTTCTTT. This sequence encodes CASSQEPGAEAEAFF.

A few counts support this clonotype. The rearrangement joins TRBV20-1 to TRBJ1-2, with 8 bases aligning to TRBD1. J was trimmed by 8 bases and V by 1 base; bases with no gene match: 6. The CDR3 is made up of 13 amino acids. Germline V gives CDR1 DFQATT, CDR2 SNEGSKA (reference sequence). In DNA, the CDR3 is TGCAGTGCTAGAGCAAACAGGGGGGGCGGCTACACCTTC. This translates into CSARANRGGGYTF.

Notes on this clonotype: This could be a read error, since a much larger clone is one nucleotide away. The V gene is TRBV24-1, the J gene TRBJ2-3; unclear D gene. The CDR3 has 13 residues. CDR1 is KGHDR, CDR2 SFDVKD, per germline. CDR3 sequence (DNA): TGTGCCTCCAGTGATTTCAAGGTTTATACGCAGTATTTT. It translates to CASSDFKVYTQYF.

V is TRBV6-2 or TRBV6-3 and J is TRBJ2-1, with 9 nucleotides matching TRBD2. Per germline, CDR1 MNHEY and CDR2 SVGEGT. The CDR3 contains 14 residues. Trimming removed 6 bases from V and 9 bases from J; junction bases left unmatched: 9. The CDR3 is CASSSVSGSVEQFF. CDR3 DNA sequence: TGTGCCAGCAGCTCTGTTAGCGGGAGCGTTGAGCAGTTCTTC.

The sample holds a few counts of this clonotype. The chain is built from TRBV10-3 and TRBJ1-2; D is unclear. V was trimmed by 11 bases and J by 0 bases, leaving 13 bases between them. Germline assignment: CDR1 ENHRY and CDR2 SYGVKD. CDR3 length: 13 residues. The CDR3: CAVQGAPNYGYTF. The CDR3 region has the DNA TGTGCCGTACAAGGCGCTCCTAACTATGGCTACACCTTC.

The CDR3 DNA is TGTGCCAGCAGCTTACAACGGGGAAAGTACAATGAGCAGTTCTTC. Its translation is CASSLQRGKYNEQFF. V and J are TRBV7-3 and TRBJ2-1, with D perhaps TRBD2 (5 bases). Germline V gene sequence: CDR1 SGHTA, CDR2 FQGTGA. Trimming stripped 2 bases from V and 4 bases from J, with 12 bases between. The CDR3 spans 15 residues. The whole variable domain, remainder taken from reference TRBV7-3 and TRBJ2-1, is GAGVSQTPSNKVTEKGKYVELRCDPISGHTALYWYRQSLGQGPEFLIYFQGTGAADDSGLPNDRFFAVRPEGSVSTLKIQRTERGDSAVYLCASSLQRGKYNEQFFGPGTRLTVL.

This clonotype came up a few times. The genes are TRBV29-1 and TRBJ2-3, with TRBD2 identical over 10 bases. After removal of 7 bases from V and 4 bases from J, the junction contained 5 bases not matched to a gene. Germline V gene lookup returns CDR1 SQVTM and CDR2 ANQGSEA. The CDR3 runs to 13 residues. CDR3 loop: CSAGLARADTQYF. The CDR3 DNA sequence: TGCAGCGCGGGACTAGCGCGGGCAGATACGCAGTATTTT.

In its sample, this clonotype was seen a few times. V is TRBV4-3 and J is TRBJ1-2; the D gene is possibly TRBD1 (5 bases). V gave up 4 bases and J gave up 0 bases, with 12 bases separating them. Germline V gene sequence: CDR1 LGHNA, CDR2 YSLEER. The CDR3 runs to 15 residues. The chain's CDR3 is CASSPNGGSNYGYTF. The CDR3 bases are TGCGCCAGCAGCCCAAACGGGGGGTCTAACTATGGCTACACCTTC.

In its sample, this clonotype was seen many times. The chain combines TRBV6-5 with TRBJ1-6, with D possibly being TRBD1 (5 bases). Germline CDR1 reads MNHEY; CDR2 reads SVGAGI. Trimming removed 0 bases from V and 4 bases from J, with 13 bases in between. This CDR3 has 17 residues. The CDR3 sequence is CASSYSNLGVYNSPLHF. The CDR3 DNA sequence: TGTGCCAGCAGTTACTCGAATTTAGGGGTATATAATTCACCCCTCCACTTT.

The chain employs TRBV6-6 and TRBJ2-5, with D possibly TRBD1 on 6 matching bases. Trimming shortened V by 4 bases and J by 7 bases, and 13 bases separated the two germline ends. This CDR3 contains 13 residues. Per germline, CDR1 MNHNY and CDR2 SVGAGI (reference sequence). Written as DNA, the CDR3 is TGTGCCAGCAGTTCAGAGGGGGTTACGACCCAGTACTTC. It yields the protein CASSSEGVTTQYF.

This clonotype was seen ten or more times. This chain connects TRBV5-1 to TRBJ2-3, with 8 bases fitting TRBD2. This CDR3 region has 13 residues. Losses at the gene ends were 0 bases for V and 15 bases for J; bases not matched to a gene: 9. Germline CDR1 reads SGHRS; CDR2 reads YFSETQ. The DNA for the CDR3 is TGCGCCAGCAGCTTGGCCGGAAGAAGCGGGGGCTATTTT. Amino acid sequence: CASSLAGRSGGYF.

In this sample, this clonotype turned up many times. The chain recombines TRBV10-3 with TRBJ1-2, with a possible D match to TRBD1 (5 bases). Per the germline V gene, CDR1 is ENHRY and CDR2 is SYGVKD. The CDR3 consists of 14 residues. V was pared by 5 bases and J by 0 bases, with 10 bases between. The CDR3 nucleotides are TGTGCCATCAGTTCGACAGCCTCTAACTATGGCTACACCTTC. Encoded protein: CAISSTASNYGYTF.

This rearrangement joins TRBV12-3 or TRBV12-4 to TRBJ1-1; D remains ambiguous. This CDR3 has 13 residues. V was shortened by 1 base and J by 4 bases, with 7 bases between the two germline ends. CDR3 DNA: TGTGCCAGCAGTTTAGGCCGGCCCACTGAAGCTTTCTTT. Its protein is CASSLGRPTEAFF.

This clonotype was counted a few times. The J gene is TRBJ2-5, the V gene TRBV18; D gene unclear. Trimming shortened V by 1 base and J by 4 bases, and 16 bases separated the two germline ends. CDR1 is KGHSH and CDR2 is LQKENI in the germline V gene. The CDR3 contains 16 residues. The CDR3 loop reads CASSPRQVGEGETQYF. Here the CDR3 DNA reads TGTGCCAGCTCACCACGGCAAGTAGGAGAAGGAGAGACCCAGTACTTC. The full variable domain, in which reference TRBV18 and TRBJ2-5 provide the parts outside the CDR3, is NAGVMQNPRHLVRRRGQEARLRCSPMKGHSHVYWYRQLPEEGLKFMVYLQKENIIDESGMPKERFSAEFPKEGPSILRIQQVVRGDSAAYFCASSPRQVGEGETQYFGPGTRLLVL.

The rearrangement uses TRBV20-1 and TRBJ2-3; 7 positions agree with TRBD1. Germline V gene sequence: CDR1 DFQATT, CDR2 SNEGSKA (reference sequence). The trim removed 6 bases at V and 2 bases at J, leaving 17 bases unmatched. The CDR3 extends over 17 amino acids. CDR3 in amino acids: CSAEAYRGPNPTDTQYF. For the CDR3, the DNA is TGCAGTGCGGAAGCCTACAGGGGCCCAAACCCCACAGATACGCAGTATTTT.

V gene TRBV29-1 combines with J gene TRBJ2-1; no clear D gene. V was pared by 2 bases and J by 1 base, with 9 bases between. CDR3 length: 14 residues. CDR1 and CDR2 from the germline V gene are SQVTM and ANQGSEA. CDR3 sequence (DNA): TGCAGCGTTGAATTTACAGAATCCTACAATGAGCAGTTCTTC. Protein: CSVEFTESYNEQFF.

This clonotype appeared many times. CDR3 in amino acids: CASSLAPAGSSYEQYF. CDR3 coding DNA: TGCGCCAGCAGCTTGGCCCCGGCGGGGAGCTCCTACGAGCAGTACTTC. The chain employs TRBV5-1 and TRBJ2-7; D perhaps matches TRBD2 (6 bases). This CDR3 has 16 amino acids. The ends were cut back, 0 bases at V and 0 bases at J, with 13 bases in the middle. The germline V gene has CDR1 SGHRS and CDR2 YFSETQ.

This clonotype showed up many times. The CDR3: CASSLAGLAVQKSSYEQYF. The CDR3 DNA sequence: TGTGCCAGCAGTTTGGCGGGACTAGCCGTACAAAAGAGCTCCTACGAGCAGTACTTC. The rearrangement joins TRBV28 to TRBJ2-7; 9 bases map to TRBD2. Looked up from germline, CDR1 is MDHEN and CDR2 is SYDVKM. CDR3 length: 19 amino acids. The V gene end was trimmed by 3 bases and the J gene end by 0 bases; junction bases not matched to a gene: 15.